The 4 T cell receptor beta chains given below trace back to one sample, sequenced in a study of control samples from healthy donors and cancer patients. Clones were sequenced by immunoSEQ multiplex PCR, and TCRdb holds only the in-frame ones, with some missing. Of roughly 88,000 clones in the sample, 91% were seen once. Sequenced: blood. These receptors all stem from a man aged 45 to 65 in good health.

This chain joins TRBV29-1 and TRBJ1-2; D is undetermined. This CDR3 spans 12 amino acids. Germline loops: CDR1 SQVTM, CDR2 ANQGSEA. V lost 4 bases and J 7 bases, leaving 13 bases between the germline ends. The CDR3 nucleotides are TGCAGCGTTGGCTCCGGGAATGGTGGCTACACCTTC. It specifies CSVGSGNGGYTF.

The V call is TRBV15, the J call TRBJ2-5, with TRBD1 matching over 12 bases. CDR3 length: 19 amino acids. V lost 3 bases to trimming and J lost 5 bases; unmatched junction nucleotides: 16. Germline V gene lookup returns CDR1 LNHNV and CDR2 YYDKDF (reference sequence). CDR3: CATSSSFWDRGPYPETQYF. DNA for the CDR3: TGTGCCACCAGCAGCAGTTTTTGGGACAGGGGGCCTTATCCGGAGACCCAGTACTTC.

The chain carries TRBV5-1 and TRBJ2-2, with D tentatively TRBD2 (6 bases). CDR1 and CDR2 (germline): SGHRS, YFSETQ. The CDR3 runs to 11 residues. Between the trimmed V and J ends, which lost 7 bases and 6 bases, there was a span of 7 bases. The DNA of the CDR3 is TGCGCCAGCGGAGGGGCCGGGGAGCTGTTTTTT. It codes for CASGGAGELFF.

The V call is TRBV10-3, the J call TRBJ1-2; the match to TRBD1 covers 8 bases. Per the germline V gene, CDR1 is ENHRY and CDR2 is SYGVKD. V trimming: 6 bases; J trimming: 8 bases; junction bases outside the gene matches: 8. This CDR3 spans 13 amino acids. The CDR3 DNA sequence: TGTGCCATCAGCCCCCAGGGGGCGCGCGGCTACACCTTC. Residues: CAISPQGARGYTF.